This TCR beta chain was sequenced for a study of persistence of HIV-infected CD4 T cells. This nonspecific control used anti-CD3/anti-CD28 bead stimulation of CD4+ T cells. Responding CD4+ T cells were sorted by upregulation of both CD40 ligand and CD69. The libraries were made with immunoSEQ version 4 in survey mode. TCRdb keeps only in-frame clones here, not all; method: immunoSEQ multiplex PCR. The data hold about 45,000 clones, with just over 90% observed a single time. Trimming shortened V by 6 bases and J by 5 bases, and 24 bases separated the two germline ends. CDR1 is LGHNT and CDR2 is FRNRAP in the germline V gene. CDR3 length equals 17 residues. Findings of the study overall: Compared with CD3/CD28-stimulated cells, CMV- and Gag-responding cells showed lower TCRbeta richness.

Details on this clone: Antigen: not known.

The sequencing here drew on CD4+ T cells sorted from PBMCs after roughly 19-hour stimulation, taken from a patient who received antiretroviral therapy. This clonotype originated in an adult man with HIV who was CMV-seropositive. This chain joins TRBV12-5 and TRBJ2-3; weak D call: TRBD1 (6 bases). CDR3 coding DNA: TGTGCTAGTGGCGAAGGAAACCGGGACATAAGTTTAGATACGCAGTATTTT. Its protein product is CASGEGNRDISLDTQYF. The variable domain in full, with the rest retrieved from reference TRBV12-5 and TRBJ2-3, is DARVTQTPRHKVTEMGQEVTMRCQPILGHNTVFWYRQTMMQGLELLAYFRNRAPLDDSGMPKDRFSAEMPDATLATLKIQPSEPRDSAVYFCASGEGNRDISLDTQYFGPGTRLTVL.